This T cell receptor (beta chain) was retrieved from a study of cytomegalovirus exposure and HLA in healthy donors. Study-level points and caveats: Cytomegalovirus-associated status was assigned to around 160 TCR beta chains.

A remark on this clone: Its antigen is still unknown.

Trimming left V 5 bases short and J 0 bases short, with 11 bases between. The CDR3 spans 14 residues. The germline gives CDR1 MGHRA, CDR2 YSYEKL. Vbeta (60) and Jbeta (13) primers were used in the PCR. Data came from immunoSEQ multiplex PCR; TCRdb stores just in-frame clones and leaves some out. The data show around 160,000 clones, 70% to 90% seen once. Sequences were obtained from PBMCs. The sequence came from a young man in good health and CMV-seropositive. The rearrangement uses TRBV4-1 and TRBJ2-7; TRBD1 is a possible D gene (6 bases). CDR3 in DNA: TGCGCCAGCAGCTCCCGGGACACCTCCTACGAGCAGTACTTC. It yields the protein CASSSRDTSYEQYF.